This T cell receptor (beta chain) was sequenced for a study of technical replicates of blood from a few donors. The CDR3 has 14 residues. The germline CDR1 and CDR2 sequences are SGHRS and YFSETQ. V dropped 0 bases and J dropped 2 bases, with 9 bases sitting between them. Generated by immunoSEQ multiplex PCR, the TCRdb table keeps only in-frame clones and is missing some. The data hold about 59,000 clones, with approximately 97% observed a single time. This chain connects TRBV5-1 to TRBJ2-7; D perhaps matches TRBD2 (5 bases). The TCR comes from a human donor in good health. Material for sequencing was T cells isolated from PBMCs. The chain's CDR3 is CASSLVTGTYEQYF. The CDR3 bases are TGCGCCAGCAGCTTGGTAACGGGGACCTACGAGCAGTACTTC.